The 30 T cell receptor beta chains presented below share a single source sample, sequenced in a study of siplizumab effects on memory and regulatory T cells. Method: immunoSEQ multiplex PCR; TCRdb's copy keeps in-frame clones and lacks some. This table has approximately 94,000 clones, 75% to 95% appearing once. The sample was CD4+ T cells sorted from blood. All receptors come from a human donor in good health.

In its sample, this clone was seen a few times. V is TRBV9 and J is TRBJ1-2; 12 bases map to TRBD1. The CDR3 has 18 residues. After removal of 3 bases from V and 5 bases from J, the junction contained 14 bases not matched to a gene. Germline V gene lookup returns CDR1 SGDLS and CDR2 YYNGEE. The CDR3 region is CASSGLRDRGLLVYGYTF. DNA for the CDR3: TGTGCCAGCAGCGGCCTCCGGGACAGGGGGCTCCTGGTGTATGGCTACACCTTC.

This rearrangement joins TRBV5-1 to TRBJ2-3; 9 bases agree with TRBD2. V was clipped by 4 bases and J by 3 bases; unmatched bases: 9. The CDR3 has 16 amino acids. The germline V gene encodes CDR1 SGHRS and CDR2 YFSETQ. CDR3 sequence: CASSQLAGDMTDTQYF. The CDR3 coding sequence is TGCGCCAGCAGCCAACTAGCGGGTGATATGACAGATACGCAGTATTTT.

This clone was detected only once. The chain combines TRBV7-2 with TRBJ1-3; 9 bases are shared with TRBD1. V gave up 5 bases and J gave up 6 bases; unmatched junction bases: 5. The CDR3 totals 14 residues. The germline V gene has CDR1 SGHTA and CDR2 FQGNSA. The chain's CDR3 is CASSPRTGVNTIYF. The CDR3 DNA is TGTGCCAGCAGCCCCAGGACAGGGGTAAACACCATATATTTT.

J is TRBJ1-2 and V is TRBV5-6; the D is unclear. The CDR3 contains 13 residues. V gave up 0 bases and J gave up 8 bases, with 11 bases separating them. CDR1 is SGHDT, CDR2 YYEEEE, per germline. The CDR3 sequence: CASSLGGKEGYTF. The CDR3 DNA reads as TGTGCCAGCAGCTTGGGCGGAAAGGAAGGCTACACCTTC.

The chain employs TRBV18 and TRBJ1-1; the D is unclear. V was trimmed by 5 bases and J by 1 base, leaving 14 bases between them. The germline gives CDR1 KGHSH, CDR2 LQKENI. The CDR3 totals 15 residues. CDR3 in amino acids: CASSLSRAGNTEAFF. CDR3 sequence (DNA): TGTGCCAGCTCATTAAGCCGGGCAGGGAACACTGAAGCTTTCTTT.

V and J are TRBV5-1 and TRBJ1-6, with D uncertain. Germline CDR1 is SGHRS and CDR2 is YFSETQ. There are 15 residues in the CDR3. The V and J ends lost 5 bases and 5 bases respectively, with 14 bases between them. This chain's CDR3 is CASRVTSLNNSPLHF. Written as DNA, the CDR3 is TGCGCCAGCAGAGTAACGTCGCTTAATAATTCACCCCTCCACTTT.

This chain joins TRBV6-5 and TRBJ2-7, with 10 bases aligning to TRBD1. V lost 5 bases, J lost 3 bases, and 7 bases stayed unmatched. CDR3 length: 15 residues. Per germline, CDR1 MNHEY and CDR2 SVGAGI. CDR3 coding DNA: TGTGCCAGCAGTAGGACCGGGACAGGGGACTACGAGCAGTACTTC. It yields the protein CASSRTGTGDYEQYF.

This chain uses TRBV19 with TRBJ1-2; no clear D. Germline values: CDR1 LNHDA, CDR2 SQIVND (reference sequence). V dropped 4 bases and J dropped 0 bases, with 21 bases sitting between them. This CDR3 is 18 amino acids long. CDR3 sequence (DNA): TGTGCCAGTAGTACAAGGGCTGCTGTCCGGAGTCCTAACTATGGCTACACCTTC. This translates into CASSTRAAVRSPNYGYTF. Complete variable domain (other parts from reference TRBV19 and TRBJ1-2): DGGITQSPKYLFRKEGQNVTLSCEQNLNHDAMYWYRQDPGQGLRLIYYSQIVNDFQKGDIAEGYSVSREKKESFPLTVTSAQKNPTAFYLCASSTRAAVRSPNYGYTFGSGTRLTVV.

The CDR3 DNA sequence: TGTGCCATCAGTGAGTCGGGGGGCGCGGAGACCCAGTACTTC. Translation: CAISESGGAETQYF. This sequence joins TRBV10-3 and TRBJ2-5, with D possibly being TRBD1 or TRBD2 (6 bases each). Trimming removed 0 bases from V and 5 bases from J, with 10 bases in between. CDR1 and CDR2 (germline): ENHRY, SYGVKD. CDR3 length: 14 residues.

This rearrangement joins TRBV18 to TRBJ2-2; no reliable D call. Germline V lookup: CDR1 KGHSH, CDR2 LQKENI. The V and J ends lost 4 bases and 0 bases respectively, with 12 bases between them. The CDR3 is made up of 16 amino acids. CDR3 nucleotide sequence: TGTGCCAGCTCACTACTTAGTCAGTCGAACACCGGGGAGCTGTTTTTT. Encoded protein: CASSLLSQSNTGELFF.

The chain combines TRBV7-9 with TRBJ2-1, with 12 bases identical to TRBD2. There are 15 residues in the CDR3. Germline CDR1 is SEHNR and CDR2 is FQNEAQ (reference sequence). J gave up 6 bases and V 4 bases, and 4 bases lay outside the gene matches. CDR3 sequence reads: CASSSSGGAFNEQFF. CDR3 bases: TGTGCCAGCAGCTCTAGCGGGGGGGCTTTCAATGAGCAGTTCTTC.

Only one count was recorded for this clone. V is TRBV20-1 and J is TRBJ1-1; D remains ambiguous. The CDR3 sequence is 11 residues long. Deletions cut 6 bases from V and 7 bases from J, with 12 bases between. Germline-derived CDR1 and CDR2 are DFQATT and SNEGSKA (reference sequence). The CDR3 is CSAHRRGEAFF. Written as DNA, the CDR3 is TGCAGTGCCCATAGGCGGGGTGAAGCTTTCTTT.

The V and J genes are TRBV5-4 and TRBJ2-2; 7 positions match TRBD2. Germline CDR1 and CDR2: SGHNT and YYREEE (reference sequence). The CDR3 spans 13 residues. V dropped 3 bases and J dropped 6; count of bases not matched to a gene: 2. Written as DNA, the CDR3 is TGTGCCAGCAGCTGGGGGGGGGCCGGGGAGCTGTTTTTT. Translated: CASSWGGAGELFF.

This clone is labeled as medium-sized (0.01 to 0.1%). The chain links TRBV19 to TRBJ2-7; D is unclear. The CDR3 is 14 amino acids. Germline V gene data show CDR1 as LNHDA and CDR2 as SQIVND (reference sequence). The V end was cut by 7 bases, the J end by 6 bases, with 19 bases between. The CDR3 sequence is CASMENSVKREQYF. For the CDR3, the DNA is TGTGCCAGTATGGAGAACAGTGTTAAACGCGAGCAGTACTTC.

This clone showed up just once. The chain carries TRBV5-6 and TRBJ2-3; TRBD2 matches 8 bases. Germline CDR1 reads SGHDT; CDR2 reads YYEEEE. Trimming cost V 0 bases and J 3 bases; bases outside gene matches: 9. There are 17 residues in the CDR3. The CDR3 nucleotides are TGTGCCAGCAGCTTGGAAGGTTTAGCGGGGTTGACAGATACGCAGTATTTT. This sequence encodes CASSLEGLAGLTDTQYF.

The chain employs TRBV5-5 and TRBJ1-2, with D possibly TRBD1 on 5 matching bases. CDR1 and CDR2 from the germline V gene are SGHKS and YYEKEE (reference sequence). This CDR3 is built from 11 residues. V was cut by 2 bases and J by 8 bases, with 7 bases left in between. DNA of the CDR3: TGTGCCAGCAGCTTCCAGGGCGGCTACACCTTC. This sequence encodes CASSFQGGYTF.

The chain recombines TRBV30 with TRBJ1-4, with 7 positions matching TRBD1. CDR3 length: 14 residues. Trimming cost V 3 bases and J 5 bases; bases outside gene matches: 6. Germline loops: CDR1 GTSNPN, CDR2 SVGIG (reference sequence). The CDR3: CAWSEGTANEKLFF. The DNA for the CDR3 is TGTGCCTGGAGCGAAGGGACAGCAAATGAAAAACTGTTTTTT. Full variable domain (rest looked up from reference TRBV30 and TRBJ1-4): SQTIHQWPATLVQPVGSPLSLECTVEGTSNPNLYWYRQAAGRGLQLLFYSVGIGQISSEVPQNLSASRPQDRQFILSSKKLLLSDSGFYLCAWSEGTANEKLFFGSGTQLSVL.

V gene TRBV7-8 combines with J gene TRBJ2-5; D possibly matches TRBD1 or TRBD2 (5 bases each). The CDR3 loop spans 15 amino acids. Germline V gives CDR1 SGHVS, CDR2 FQNEAQ. Between the trimmed V and J ends, which lost 5 bases and 5 bases, there was a span of 18 bases. For the CDR3, the DNA is TGTGCCAGCAGCCCCCCGGGGCTGCCTGGGGAGACCCAGTACTTC. It codes for CASSPPGLPGETQYF.

The chain couples TRBV4-3 to TRBJ2-2; 15 nucleotides agree with TRBD2. The V and J ends lost 4 bases and 14 bases, in that order; junction bases with no gene match: 11. The germline V gene has CDR1 LGHNA and CDR2 YSLEER. This CDR3 has 16 residues. The CDR3 nucleotides are TGCGCCAGCAGCCCCGGGACTAGCGGGGGGCCCAGCCCCCTGTTTTTT. This translates into CASSPGTSGGPSPLFF.

The chain links TRBV10-3 to TRBJ1-5; 10 bases map to TRBD1. Trimming took 6 bases from V and 3 from J; bases not matched to a gene: 8. This CDR3 contains 16 residues. Germline CDR1 and CDR2: ENHRY and SYGVKD. The chain's CDR3 is CAISPTGGGHNQPQHF. As DNA, the CDR3 is TGTGCCATCAGCCCGACAGGGGGCGGTCACAATCAGCCCCAGCATTTT.

The chain couples TRBV4-3 to TRBJ2-2; 8 nucleotides line up with TRBD1. This CDR3 is built from 16 residues. Germline V gene lookup returns CDR1 LGHNA and CDR2 YSLEER. V lost 2 bases, J lost 4 bases, and 6 bases stayed unmatched. CDR3 protein: CASSQFRGLGTGELFF. In DNA form, the CDR3 reads TGCGCCAGCAGCCAATTCAGGGGGCTTGGCACCGGGGAGCTGTTTTTT.

CDR3 sequence (DNA): TGCGCCAGCAGCTTGGAAGGACAGGGGGCGAACGAGCAGTACTTC. Protein: CASSLEGQGANEQYF. V is TRBV5-1 and J is TRBJ2-7; TRBD1 aligns across 11 bases. CDR1 is SGHRS, CDR2 YFSETQ, per germline. The V and J ends lost 0 bases and 5 bases, in that order; junction bases with no gene match: 4. The CDR3 sequence is 15 residues long.

CDR3 region: CASSEGGNQPQHF. In nucleotides, the CDR3 is TGTGCCAGCAGTGAGGGCGGTAATCAGCCCCAGCATTTT. The chain couples TRBV2 to TRBJ1-5; D is uncertain. The CDR3 contains 13 residues. Trimming took 3 bases from V and 4 from J, leaving 7 bases between them. Germline CDR1 and CDR2: SNHLY and FYNNEI.

To note about this clone: At the DNA level, this CDR3 is encoded by other sequences in the same sample as well. The rearrangement links TRBV18 to TRBJ2-2, with D possibly being TRBD1 (5 bases). This CDR3 contains 16 residues. The germline V gene encodes CDR1 KGHSH and CDR2 LQKENI. V lost 0 bases, J lost 1 base, and 9 bases lay in between. The CDR3 loop is CASSPPTRGNTGELFF. CDR3 DNA sequence: TGTGCCAGCTCACCACCTACAAGGGGGAACACCGGGGAGCTGTTTTTT. The full variable domain, completed using reference TRBV18 and TRBJ2-2, is NAGVMQNPRHLVRRRGQEARLRCSPMKGHSHVYWYRQLPEEGLKFMVYLQKENIIDESGMPKERFSAEFPKEGPSILRIQQVVRGDSAAYFCASSPPTRGNTGELFFGEGSRLTVL.

This chain uses TRBV25-1 with TRBJ2-1; 9 nucleotides match TRBD1. CDR3 length: 16 amino acids. The germline V gene encodes CDR1 MGHDK and CDR2 SYGVNS. V lost 8 bases and J lost 4; bases outside the gene matches: 12. CDR3 region: CASLSPQGATYNEQFF. In DNA, the CDR3 is TGTGCCAGCCTCAGCCCACAGGGGGCGACGTACAATGAGCAGTTCTTC.

The CDR3 DNA sequence: TGTGCCAGCAGCTCGGGGGTGAGCACAGATACGCAGTATTTT. It is translated as CASSSGVSTDTQYF. The rearrangement uses TRBV7-2 and TRBJ2-3; D is perhaps TRBD2 (6 bases). Per the germline V gene, CDR1 is SGHTA and CDR2 is FQGNSA. The V gene lost 4 bases and the J gene lost 0 bases, with 8 bases spanning the gap. The CDR3 is 14 amino acids. The variable domain in full, with the rest retrieved from reference TRBV7-2 and TRBJ2-3, is GAGVSQSPSNKVTEKGKDVELRCDPISGHTALYWYRQSLGQGLEFLIYFQGNSAPDKSGLPSDRFSAERTGGSVSTLTIQRTQQEDSAVYLCASSSGVSTDTQYFGPGTRLTVL.

V usage is TRBV6-6 and J usage is TRBJ1-1; a possible D gene is TRBD1 (5 bases). The CDR3 sequence is 11 residues long. Trimming pared 5 bases from V and 6 bases from J, leaving 7 bases between. Per germline, CDR1 MNHNY and CDR2 SVGAGI (reference sequence). CDR3 bases: TGTGCCAGCAGTCGGGGCGCTGAAGCTTTCTTT. This gives the protein CASSRGAEAFF.

This clone showed up just once. J is TRBJ2-1 and V is TRBV11-2; D is perhaps TRBD1 or TRBD2 (5 bases each). This CDR3 contains 13 residues. Germline CDR1 is SGHAT and CDR2 is FQNNGV. V lost 0 bases to trimming and J lost 8 bases, with 8 bases between them. DNA for the CDR3: TGTGCCAGCAGCTTAGATAGAGGGGATGAGCAGTTCTTC. Residues: CASSLDRGDEQFF.

The chain couples TRBV25-1 to TRBJ2-7, with D perhaps matching TRBD1 (6 bases). The CDR3 has 15 residues. Germline CDR1 and CDR2: MGHDK and SYGVNS. Deletions cut 5 bases from V and 0 bases from J, with 14 bases between. The CDR3 DNA reads as TGTGCCAGCAGTAAGACAGGTTCTTACTCCTACGAGCAGTACTTC. Amino acid sequence: CASSKTGSYSYEQYF.

The chain couples TRBV11-2 to TRBJ1-1, with D unclear. In germline, CDR1 is SGHAT, CDR2 FQNNGV. The CDR3 totals 14 residues. V lost 4 bases and J 4 bases, leaving 13 bases between the germline ends. The CDR3 is CASSSRTGGTEAFF. The CDR3 DNA reads as TGTGCCAGCAGCTCGAGGACGGGCGGCACTGAAGCTTTCTTT.